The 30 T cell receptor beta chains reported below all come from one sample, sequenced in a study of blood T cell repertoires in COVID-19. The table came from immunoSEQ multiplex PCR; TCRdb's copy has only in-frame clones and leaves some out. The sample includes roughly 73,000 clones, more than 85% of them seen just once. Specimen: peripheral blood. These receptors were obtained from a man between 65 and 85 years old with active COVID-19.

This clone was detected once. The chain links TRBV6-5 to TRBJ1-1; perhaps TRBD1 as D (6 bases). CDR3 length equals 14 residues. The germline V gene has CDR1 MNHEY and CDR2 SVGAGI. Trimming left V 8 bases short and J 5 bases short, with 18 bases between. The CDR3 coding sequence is TGTGCCAGCCCCCATGGGGGGCGGGGGACTGAAGCTTTCTTT. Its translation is CASPHGGRGTEAFF.

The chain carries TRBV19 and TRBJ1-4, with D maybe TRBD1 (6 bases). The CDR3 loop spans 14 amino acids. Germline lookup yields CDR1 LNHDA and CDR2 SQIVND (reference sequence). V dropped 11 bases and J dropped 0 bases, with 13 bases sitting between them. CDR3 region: CAPRGPATNEKLFF. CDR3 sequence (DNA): TGTGCCCCCAGGGGTCCTGCAACTAATGAAAAACTGTTTTTT. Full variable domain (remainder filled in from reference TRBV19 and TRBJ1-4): DGGITQSPKYLFRKEGQNVTLSCEQNLNHDAMYWYRQDPGQGLRLIYYSQIVNDFQKGDIAEGYSVSREKKESFPLTVTSAQKNPTAFYLCAPRGPATNEKLFFGSGTQLSVL.

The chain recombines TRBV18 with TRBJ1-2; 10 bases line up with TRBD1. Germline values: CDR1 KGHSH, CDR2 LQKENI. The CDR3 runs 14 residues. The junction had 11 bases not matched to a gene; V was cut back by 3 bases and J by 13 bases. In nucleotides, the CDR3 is TGTGCCAGCTCACCCGGGACAGGGGTCTATGGAGGCACCTTC. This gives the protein CASSPGTGVYGGTF.

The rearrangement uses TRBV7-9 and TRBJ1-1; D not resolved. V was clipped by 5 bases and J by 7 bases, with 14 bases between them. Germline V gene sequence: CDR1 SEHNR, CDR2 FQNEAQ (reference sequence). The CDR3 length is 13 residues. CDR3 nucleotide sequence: TGTGCCAGCAGCCCGCGGCCGTTAAATGAAGCTTTCTTT. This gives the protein CASSPRPLNEAFF.

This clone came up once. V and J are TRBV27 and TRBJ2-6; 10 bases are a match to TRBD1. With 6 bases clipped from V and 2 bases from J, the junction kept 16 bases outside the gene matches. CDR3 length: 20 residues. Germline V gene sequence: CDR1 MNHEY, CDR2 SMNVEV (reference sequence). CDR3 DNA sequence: TGTGCCAGCAGCCGAATATCCCCGGGACAGGGGATCCCTGGGGCCAACGTCCTGACTTTC. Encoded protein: CASSRISPGQGIPGANVLTF.

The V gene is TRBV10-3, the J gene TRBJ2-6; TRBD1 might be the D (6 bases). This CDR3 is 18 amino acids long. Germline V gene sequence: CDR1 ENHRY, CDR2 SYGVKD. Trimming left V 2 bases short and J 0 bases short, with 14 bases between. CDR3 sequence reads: CAISEPTDRSSGANVLTF. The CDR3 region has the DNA TGTGCCATCAGTGAGCCCACCGACAGGAGCTCTGGGGCCAACGTCCTGACTTTC.

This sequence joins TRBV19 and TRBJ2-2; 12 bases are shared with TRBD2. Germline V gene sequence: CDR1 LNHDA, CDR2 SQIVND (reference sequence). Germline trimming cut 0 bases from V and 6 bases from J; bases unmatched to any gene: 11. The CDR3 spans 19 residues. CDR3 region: CASSIDLGASGRASGELFF. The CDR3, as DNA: TGTGCCAGTAGTATAGATCTCGGGGCTAGCGGGAGGGCGTCCGGGGAGCTGTTTTTT.

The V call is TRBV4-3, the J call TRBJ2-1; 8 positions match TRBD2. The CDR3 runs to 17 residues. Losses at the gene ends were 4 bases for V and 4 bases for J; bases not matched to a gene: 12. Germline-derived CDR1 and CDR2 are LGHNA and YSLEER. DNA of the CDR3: TGCGCCAGCAGCCCACATACTAGCGGAGACCGATACAATGAGCAGTTCTTC. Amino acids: CASSPHTSGDRYNEQFF.

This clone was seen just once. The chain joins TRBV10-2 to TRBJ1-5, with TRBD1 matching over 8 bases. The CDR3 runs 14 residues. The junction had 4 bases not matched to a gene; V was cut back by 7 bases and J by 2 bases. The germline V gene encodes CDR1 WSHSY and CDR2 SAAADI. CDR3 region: CASKQGGGNQPQHF. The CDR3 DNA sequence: TGCGCCAGCAAACAGGGGGGCGGCAATCAGCCCCAGCATTTT.

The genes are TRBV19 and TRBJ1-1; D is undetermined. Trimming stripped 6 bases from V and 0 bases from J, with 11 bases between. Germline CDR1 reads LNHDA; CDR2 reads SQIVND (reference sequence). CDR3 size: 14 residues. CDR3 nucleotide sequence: TGTGCCAGTAGGGTGTGGGCTCTGAACACTGAAGCTTTCTTT. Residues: CASRVWALNTEAFF.

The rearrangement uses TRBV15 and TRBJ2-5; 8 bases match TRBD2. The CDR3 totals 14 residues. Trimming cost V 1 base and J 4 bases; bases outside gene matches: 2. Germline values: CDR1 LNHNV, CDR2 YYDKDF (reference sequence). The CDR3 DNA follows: TGTGCCACCAGCAGAGGCCTAGCGGGAGAGACCCAGTACTTC. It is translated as CATSRGLAGETQYF.

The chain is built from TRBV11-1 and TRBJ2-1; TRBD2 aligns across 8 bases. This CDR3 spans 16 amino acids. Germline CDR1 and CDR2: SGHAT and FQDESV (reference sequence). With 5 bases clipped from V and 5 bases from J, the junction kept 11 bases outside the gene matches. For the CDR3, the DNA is TGTGCCAGCAGCCCCCGGGGGGGACTATACCACAATGAGCAGTTCTTC. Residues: CASSPRGGLYHNEQFF.

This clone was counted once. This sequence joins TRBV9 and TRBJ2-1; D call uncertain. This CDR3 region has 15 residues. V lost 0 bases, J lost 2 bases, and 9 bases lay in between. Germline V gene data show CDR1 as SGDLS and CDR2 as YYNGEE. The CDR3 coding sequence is TGTGCCAGCAGCGTAGTTGGCCAGACCTACAATGAGCAGTTCTTC. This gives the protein CASSVVGQTYNEQFF.

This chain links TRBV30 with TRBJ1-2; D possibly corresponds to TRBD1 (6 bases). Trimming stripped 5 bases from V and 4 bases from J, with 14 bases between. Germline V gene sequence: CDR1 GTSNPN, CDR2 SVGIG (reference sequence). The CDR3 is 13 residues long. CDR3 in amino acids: CAWALQGTYGYTF. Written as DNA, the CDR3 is TGTGCCTGGGCCCTCCAGGGGACCTATGGCTACACCTTC.

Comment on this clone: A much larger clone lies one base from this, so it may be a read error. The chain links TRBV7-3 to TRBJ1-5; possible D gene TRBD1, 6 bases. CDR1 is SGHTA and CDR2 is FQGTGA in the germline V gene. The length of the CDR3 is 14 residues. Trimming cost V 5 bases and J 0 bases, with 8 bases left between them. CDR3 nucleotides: TGTGCCAGCAGCCCAGGGGTTAGCAATCAGCCCCAGCATTTT. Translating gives CASSPGVSNQPQHF.

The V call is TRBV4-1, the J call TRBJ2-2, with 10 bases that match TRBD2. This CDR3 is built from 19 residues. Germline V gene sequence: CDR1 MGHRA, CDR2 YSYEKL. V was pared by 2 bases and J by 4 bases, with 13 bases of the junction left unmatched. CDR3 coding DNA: TGCGCCAGCAGCCAATACGCCCCAAGCGGGAGGGGTGGCACCGGGGAGCTGTTTTTT. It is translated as CASSQYAPSGRGGTGELFF.

In nucleotides, the CDR3 is TGCGCCAGCAGCCAAGAGCTACGGGACAGGACTGAAAAACTGTTTTTT. As protein: CASSQELRDRTEKLFF. The gene calls are TRBV4-3 and TRBJ1-4; TRBD1 agrees at 8 bases. This CDR3 has 16 amino acids. J gave up 7 bases and V 0 bases, and 7 bases lay outside the gene matches. The V gene's germline CDR1 is LGHNA and CDR2 YSLEER.

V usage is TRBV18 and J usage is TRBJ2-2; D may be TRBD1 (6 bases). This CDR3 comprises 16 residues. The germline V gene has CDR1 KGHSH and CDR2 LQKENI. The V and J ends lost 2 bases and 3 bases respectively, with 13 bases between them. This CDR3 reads CASSPGPGADTGELFF. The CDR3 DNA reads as TGTGCCAGCTCACCAGGCCCAGGGGCGGACACCGGGGAGCTGTTTTTT.

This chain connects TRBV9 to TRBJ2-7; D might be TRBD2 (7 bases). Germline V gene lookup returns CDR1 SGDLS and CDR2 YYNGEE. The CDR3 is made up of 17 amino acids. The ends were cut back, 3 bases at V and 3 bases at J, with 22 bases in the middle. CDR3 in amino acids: CASSAGAGHSTRYEQYF. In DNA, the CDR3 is TGTGCCAGCAGCGCCGGAGCGGGACACTCAACCCGCTACGAGCAGTACTTC.

The CDR3 region is CATSGAGGSQETQYF. As DNA, the CDR3 is TGTGCCACCAGTGGGGCGGGAGGTTCCCAAGAGACCCAGTACTTC. The chain employs TRBV24-1 and TRBJ2-5; TRBD2 matches at 8 bases. The CDR3 has 15 residues. Germline V gives CDR1 KGHDR, CDR2 SFDVKD. The J segment lost 1 base and the V segment lost 5 bases, leaving 5 bases of the junction unmatched.

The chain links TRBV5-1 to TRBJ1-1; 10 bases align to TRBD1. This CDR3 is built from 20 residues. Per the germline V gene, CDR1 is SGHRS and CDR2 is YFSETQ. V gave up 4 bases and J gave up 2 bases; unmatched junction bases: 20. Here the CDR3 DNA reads TGCGCCAGCAGCGCCACCGGGACAGGGGCCTGGGGCCCATCTAACACTGAAGCTTTCTTT. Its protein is CASSATGTGAWGPSNTEAFF. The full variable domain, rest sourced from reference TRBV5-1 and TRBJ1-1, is KAGVTQTPRYLIKTRGQQVTLSCSPISGHRSVSWYQQTPGQGLQFLFEYFSETQRNKGNFPGRFSGRQFSNSRSEMNVSTLELGDSALYLCASSATGTGAWGPSNTEAFFGQGTRLTVV.

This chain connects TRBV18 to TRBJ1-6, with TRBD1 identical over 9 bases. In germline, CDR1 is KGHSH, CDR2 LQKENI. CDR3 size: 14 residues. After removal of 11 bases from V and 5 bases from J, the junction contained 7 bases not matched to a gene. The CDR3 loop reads CAAKRTGDNSPLHF. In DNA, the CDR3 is TGTGCCGCCAAACGGACAGGGGATAATTCACCCCTCCACTTT.

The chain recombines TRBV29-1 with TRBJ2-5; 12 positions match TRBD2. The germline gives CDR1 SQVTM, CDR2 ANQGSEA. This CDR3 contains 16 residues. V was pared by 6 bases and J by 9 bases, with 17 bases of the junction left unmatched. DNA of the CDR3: TGCAGCGTCCCCACCCAGACTAGCGGGAGCGCAGGGGCCCAGTACTTC. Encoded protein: CSVPTQTSGSAGAQYF.

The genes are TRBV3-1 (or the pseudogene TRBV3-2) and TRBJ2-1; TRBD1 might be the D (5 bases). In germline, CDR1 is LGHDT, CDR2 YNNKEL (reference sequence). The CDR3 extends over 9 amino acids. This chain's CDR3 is CALGDEQFF. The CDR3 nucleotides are TGTGCTTTAGGGGATGAGCAGTTCTTC.

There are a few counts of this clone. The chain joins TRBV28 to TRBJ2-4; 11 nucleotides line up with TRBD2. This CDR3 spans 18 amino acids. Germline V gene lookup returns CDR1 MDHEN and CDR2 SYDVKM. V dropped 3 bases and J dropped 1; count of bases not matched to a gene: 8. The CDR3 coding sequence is TGTGCCAGCAGTTTTATTAGCGGGAGGGCCCTGGCCAAAAACATTCAGTACTTC. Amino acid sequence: CASSFISGRALAKNIQYF.

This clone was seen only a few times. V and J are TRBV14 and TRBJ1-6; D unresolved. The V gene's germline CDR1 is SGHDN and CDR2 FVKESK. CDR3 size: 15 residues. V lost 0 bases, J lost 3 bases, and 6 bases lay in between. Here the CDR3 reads CASSQDAGYNSPLHF. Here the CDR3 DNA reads TGTGCCAGCAGCCAAGATGCAGGCTATAATTCACCCCTCCACTTT.

CDR3 loop: CASSLGGRGYEQYF. The CDR3 nucleotides read TGTGCCAGCAGCTTAGGGGGTAGGGGCTACGAGCAGTACTTC. This chain uses TRBV11-3 with TRBJ2-7; a weak D match, TRBD1 (5 bases). Germline lookup yields CDR1 SGHNT and CDR2 YENEEA. V was trimmed by 1 base and J by 3 bases, leaving 10 bases between them. This CDR3 has 14 amino acids.

The CDR3 region has the DNA TGTGCCAGCACGCAAGCCGGCAGCGGAGGGGTTGGCTATGGCTACACCTTC. Translation: CASTQAGSGGVGYGYTF. The chain is built from TRBV7-9 and TRBJ1-2; tentatively, D is TRBD1 (5 bases). V lost 7 bases to trimming and J lost 4 bases, with 25 bases between them. Germline V lookup: CDR1 SEHNR, CDR2 FQNEAQ (reference sequence). This CDR3 spans 17 amino acids.

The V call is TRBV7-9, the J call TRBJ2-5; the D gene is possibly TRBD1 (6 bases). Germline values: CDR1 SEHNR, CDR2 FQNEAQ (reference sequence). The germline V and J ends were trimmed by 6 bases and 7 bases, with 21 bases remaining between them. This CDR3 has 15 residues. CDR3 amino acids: CASRPDQGKWGTQYF. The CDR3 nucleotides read TGTGCCAGCAGACCGGATCAGGGGAAATGGGGGACCCAGTACTTC.

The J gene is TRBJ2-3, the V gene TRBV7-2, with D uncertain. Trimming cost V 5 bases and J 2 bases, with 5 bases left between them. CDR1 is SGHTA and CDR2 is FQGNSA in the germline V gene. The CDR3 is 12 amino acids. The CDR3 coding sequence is TGTGCCAGCAGCGACTCCACAGATACGCAGTATTTT. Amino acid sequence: CASSDSTDTQYF. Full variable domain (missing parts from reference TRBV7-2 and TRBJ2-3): GAGVSQSPSNKVTEKGKDVELRCDPISGHTALYWYRQSLGQGLEFLIYFQGNSAPDKSGLPSDRFSAERTGGSVSTLTIQRTQQEDSAVYLCASSDSTDTQYFGPGTRLTVL.